Each of the 4 T cell receptor beta chains below was sequenced from the same sample in a study of blood T cell repertoires in COVID-19. TCRdb's copy holds only in-frame clones and misses some; the assay was immunoSEQ multiplex PCR. The sample consists of under 55,000 clones, approximately 87% of them appearing once. Sequencing was carried out using peripheral blood. These TCRs come from a human donor in a cohort sampled during active COVID-19.

V usage is TRBV6-1 and J usage is TRBJ2-5, with 8 positions matching TRBD2. Unmatched junction bases numbered 6, after V lost 1 base and J lost 5 bases. Germline-derived CDR1 and CDR2 are MNHNS and SASEGT. The CDR3 extends over 15 amino acids. The CDR3 spells CASSEDGLATETQYF. The CDR3 coding sequence is TGTGCCAGCAGTGAAGATGGACTAGCAACGGAGACCCAGTACTTC.

This clone was counted between two and nine times. This chain connects TRBV5-5 to TRBJ2-6; D not certain. Germline V gene lookup returns CDR1 SGHKS and CDR2 YYEKEE (reference sequence). V was clipped by 4 bases and J by 0 bases, with 11 bases between them. The CDR3 sequence is 16 residues long. CDR3 in DNA: TGTGCCAGCAGCCCAGTGATGTCCTCTGGGGCCAACGTCCTGACTTTC. Protein: CASSPVMSSGANVLTF.

The chain combines TRBV3-1 (or the pseudogene TRBV3-2) with TRBJ2-2, with D possibly being TRBD2 (5 bases). The V and J ends lost 4 bases and 8 bases respectively, with 8 bases between them. The germline gives CDR1 LGHDT, CDR2 YNNKEL (reference sequence). This CDR3 is built from 12 residues. Written as DNA, the CDR3 is TGTGCCAGCAGCCCCCCGGGGGGGGAGCTGTTTTTT. Translated: CASSPPGGELFF.

This clone was found a few times. The CDR3 sequence: CASSPQGYHQPQHF. The CDR3 DNA reads as TGTGCCAGTAGTCCCCAGGGGTATCATCAGCCCCAGCATTTT. The chain has TRBV19 and TRBJ1-5; tentative D call: TRBD1 (6 bases). The V end was cut by 5 bases, the J end by 5 bases, with 13 bases between. Germline CDR1 reads LNHDA; CDR2 reads SQIVND (reference sequence). The CDR3 runs 14 residues.